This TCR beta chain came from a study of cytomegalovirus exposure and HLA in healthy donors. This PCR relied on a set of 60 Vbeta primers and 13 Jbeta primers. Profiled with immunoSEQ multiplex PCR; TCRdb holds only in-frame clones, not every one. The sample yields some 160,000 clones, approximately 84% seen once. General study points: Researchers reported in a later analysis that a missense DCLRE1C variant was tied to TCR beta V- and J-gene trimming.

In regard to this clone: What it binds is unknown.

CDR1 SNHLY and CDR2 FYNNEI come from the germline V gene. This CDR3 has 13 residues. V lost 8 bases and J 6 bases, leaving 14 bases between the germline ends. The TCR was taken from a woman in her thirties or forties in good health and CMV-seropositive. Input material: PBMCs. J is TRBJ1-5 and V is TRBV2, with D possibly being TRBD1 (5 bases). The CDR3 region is CASERTNGQPQHF. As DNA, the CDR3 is TGTGCCAGCGAAAGGACAAACGGTCAGCCCCAGCATTTT.